This is a list of T cell receptor beta chains from one sample in a study of CD4 T cells in relation to SARS-CoV-2 and coronaviruses. Sequencing was performed with immunoSEQ multiplex PCR; in TCRdb, only in-frame clones are kept and a portion is missing. The repertoire has about 65,000 clones, 75% to 90% of them found once; the top ten carry about 1.6%. The sequencing sample was made of memory CD4+ T cells from PBMCs. The source of these receptors is a human donor in good health. CDR3s include the opening cysteine and the closing phenylalanine or tryptophan. Each record gives: V gene, J gene, CDR3 protein.

TRBV6-5	TRBJ1-1	CASSSPTVAEAFF
TRBV19	TRBJ1-1	CASSPDRAEAFF
TRBV5-1	TRBJ1-2	CASSLETPNYGYTF
TRBV5-1	TRBJ2-1	CASSLSGTSGYNEQFF
TRBV14	TRBJ1-2	CASSQGTLYGYTF
TRBV6-5	TRBJ2-5	CASSYSRNRGQETQYF
TRBV6-2/TRBV6-3	TRBJ2-7	CASSYRDGGYEQYF
TRBV1	TRBJ1-4	CTSSHPSPGAGEKLFF
TRBV7-2	TRBJ2-1	CASSETSGRFNEQFF
TRBV19	TRBJ2-6	CASSTGGTGANVLTF
TRBV9	TRBJ1-3	CASSVATQGTKGRNTIYF
TRBV7-2	TRBJ2-1	CASSLGDQRYNEQFF
TRBV27	TRBJ2-1	CASSSRQLVVAYNEQFF
TRBV6-2/TRBV6-3	TRBJ1-6	CASSLQGADSPLHF
TRBV15	TRBJ1-1	CATSRYRVEGDTEAFF
TRBV18	TRBJ2-7	CASSPRGRAEQYF
TRBV6-2/TRBV6-3	TRBJ1-6	CASSPQGAISPLHF
TRBV7-3	TRBJ2-5	CASSPSGHGETQYF
TRBV5-1	TRBJ2-3	CASSLASGSGRDTQYF
TRBV2	TRBJ2-1	CASRGDTSYNEQFF
TRBV21-1	TRBJ2-3	CASSPSKGLGGTDTQYF
TRBV7-9	TRBJ1-1	CASSSQYTEAFF
TRBV5-1	TRBJ1-6	CASSLDGHNNSPLHF
TRBV7-3	TRBJ1-1	CASSPGVRTEAFF
TRBV5-1	TRBJ1-3	CASSLFDGYSGNTIYF
TRBV6-1	TRBJ1-6	CASSEVGGAAGSPLHF
TRBV11-2	TRBJ2-7	CASSLDTRNVPYEQYF
TRBV7-3	TRBJ2-7	CASSLRTANYEQYF
TRBV5-6	TRBJ2-5	CASSSTMSGSSEYF
TRBV7-2	TRBJ1-1	CASSLVQGRRKDTEAFF
TRBV18	TRBJ2-1	CASSPPYAGDHNEQFF
TRBV3-1/TRBV3-2	TRBJ2-7	CASSQAHEQYF
TRBV11-3	TRBJ2-1	CASSSSGSGEQFF
TRBV27	TRBJ2-7	CASSLSFQGRENEQYF
TRBV15	TRBJ1-2	CATSRDGGGEGYTF
TRBV9	TRBJ1-4	CASSVRGQTNEKLFF
TRBV12-3/TRBV12-4	TRBJ2-3	CASSPARTDTQYF
TRBV2	TRBJ2-1	CASNPGGHYNEQFF
TRBV3-1/TRBV3-2	TRBJ1-4	CASSRARGTNEKLFF
TRBV7-9	TRBJ2-1	CASSLEVGYNEQFF
TRBV29-1	TRBJ2-1	CSVGTGYNEQFF
TRBV28	TRBJ1-6	CASSVVLGEGSPLHF
TRBV3-1/TRBV3-2	TRBJ2-1	CASSQVFLTGNEQFF
TRBV29-1	TRBJ2-3	CSVDTDTQYF
TRBV10-3	TRBJ1-2	CAISEPPTGGYGYTF
TRBV9	TRBJ2-5	CASSVVGQETQYF
TRBV5-4	TRBJ2-1	CASSPRTGGYNEQFF
TRBV2	TRBJ2-1	CASSTSGSSYNEQFF
TRBV28	TRBJ1-5	CASSRPSNQPQHF
TRBV19	TRBJ2-7	CASSIGAGAPVLGEQYF
TRBV6-2/TRBV6-3	TRBJ2-1	CASSYAGRVQQFF
TRBV12-3/TRBV12-4	TRBJ2-5	CASTSPAETQYF
TRBV18	TRBJ1-1	CASSVTGTNTEAFF
TRBV18	TRBJ2-1	CASSGWGAGEQFF
TRBV7-2	TRBJ1-2	CASSLRSGYGYTF
TRBV7-2	TRBJ1-2	CASSLGRTNYGYTF
TRBV5-1	TRBJ2-7	CASSSAGTNAYEQYF
TRBV9	TRBJ2-2	CASSVGGLANTGELFF
TRBV15	TRBJ1-1	CATSRGLGVDTEAFF
TRBV30	TRBJ2-2	CAWSAGQGRTGELFF